Below, one T cell receptor (beta chain) is given with its context. Looked up from germline, CDR1 is SGHNT and CDR2 is YENEEA. This CDR3 spans 15 amino acids. The V segment lost 1 base and the J segment 3 bases; nucleotides outside the gene matches: 3. This record belongs to a study of blood T cell repertoires in COVID-19. The wider study: PBMCs, B-cell-depleted T cells, or T cells were the source of the cDNA or gDNA that made up the material.

Participants' own reports of clinical history determined their cohort assignment. The study counted Cohort 3 donors as recovered given two negative PCRs, clearance, or symptom resolution. In the original processing: Estimation of nucleated cell counts was performed using reference gene primer amplification. Profiled with immunoSEQ multiplex PCR; TCRdb holds only in-frame clones, not every one. V and J calls and clone size follow that table, whereas D and trimming were derived from the DNA. The sample includes about 300,000 clones, 87% of them seen just once. This rearrangement joins TRBV11-3 to TRBJ2-3; TRBD1 agrees at 8 bases. The receptor comes from a woman between 25 and 40 years old who had recovered from COVID-19. The material sequenced was PBMCs or T cells enriched from blood (not recorded which). The CDR3 DNA sequence: TGTGCCAGCAGCTTAGGGACAGGGAGGACAGATACGCAGTATTTT. Translation gives CASSLGTGRTDTQYF.